This T cell receptor beta chain was captured in a study of regulatory T cells in long-lasting Graves disease. Regarding time point: newly diagnosed GD, antithyroid drugs for less than 3 months. PBMCs provided the RNA from which the TCR library was made. This clonotype has ten or more counts. Researchers made TCR beta libraries by using iRepertoire HTBI primers and running Arm-PCR on CDR3 regions. TCRdb reprocessed the multiplex PCR reads with MiXCR, giving one entry per CDR3 protein. The sample records some 250,000 distinct CDR3 sequences, approximately 20% being singletons. CDR1 KGHSH and CDR2 LQKENI come from the germline V gene. The CDR3 is 13 amino acids. The ends were cut back, 5 bases at V and 6 bases at J, with 13 bases in the middle. The sample also formed part of further work on T cells in Graves' hyperthyroidism and ophthalmopathy. In that study: Hyperthyroidism, newly diagnosed and lasting under 2 months, affected patients aged 18 to 65.

The sequence was collected from a woman younger than 45 with Graves disease. The sequencing used peripheral blood mononuclear cells (PBMCs), collected at new diagnosis, from a patient treated with antithyroid drugs. The chain is built from TRBV18 and TRBJ1-1; D not resolved. The CDR3 protein is CASSSRDGAEAFF. In DNA, the CDR3 is TGTGCCAGCTCATCACGCGACGGAGCTGAAGCTTTCTTT.